This T cell receptor beta chain comes out of a study of shared clonotypes between healthy human individuals. Cells designated naive CD8 were CD45RO-negative and were positively selected for CCR7, with terminally differentiated effector memory CD45RA+ cells excluded. Donors, without exception, were Caucasian adults residing in Nashville, Tennessee. Profiled with immunoSEQ multiplex PCR; TCRdb holds only in-frame clones, not every one. The sample holds some 2,100,000 clones, approximately 94% seen once. General study points: Blood was the only sampled material, and tissue repertoires likely differ.

Concerning this clone: Its antigen is unknown.

The V gene lost 7 bases and the J gene lost 0 bases, with 10 bases spanning the gap. Looked up from germline, CDR1 is SGHNT and CDR2 is YENEEA. There are 14 residues in the CDR3. The TCR comes from a man between 18 and 35 years old in good health. Some clones in this sample may be carry-over from other donors' samples. Specimen: naive CD8+ T cells from PBMCs. The chain recombines TRBV11-3 with TRBJ2-1; TRBD2 is a possible D gene (6 bases). The CDR3 sequence is CASTGRDSYNEQFF. Here the CDR3 DNA reads TGTGCCAGCACGGGGCGGGACTCCTACAATGAGCAGTTCTTC.